The 20 T cell receptor beta chains below were found in one sample sequenced in a study of CD8+ T cells in alopecia areata. Following extraction, RNA underwent reverse transcription to cDNA, which served as the sequencing template. The table came from immunoSEQ multiplex PCR; TCRdb's copy has only in-frame clones and leaves some out. The repertoire holds some 100,000 clones, with about 61% as singletons. Sequenced material: CD4+ T cells sorted from blood. Receptors were obtained from a human donor in good health.

This sequence joins TRBV2 and TRBJ1-2; 7 bases map to TRBD1. V shed 3 bases, J shed 2 bases, and the junction held 3 bases outside the gene matches. The CDR3 runs 14 residues. CDR1 is SNHLY, CDR2 FYNNEI, per germline. The CDR3 coding sequence is TGTGCCAGCAGTGAGGAGGGGGCCAACTATGGCTACACCTTC. Residues: CASSEEGANYGYTF.

This chain connects TRBV28 to TRBJ2-1; D call uncertain. Germline CDR1 reads MDHEN; CDR2 reads SYDVKM. V was cut by 4 bases and J by 2 bases, with 9 bases left in between. The CDR3 has 14 amino acids. DNA of the CDR3: TGTGCCAGCAGTTCCACGCCCACCTACAATGAGCAGTTCTTC. As protein: CASSSTPTYNEQFF.

This clone has a handful of counts. The genes are TRBV28 and TRBJ1-2, with a tentative D call TRBD1 (5 bases). The germline V and J ends were trimmed by 2 bases and 6 bases, with 28 bases remaining between them. This CDR3 contains 19 residues. Germline assignment: CDR1 MDHEN and CDR2 SYDVKM. This CDR3 reads CASSLSLRVEDTGRDGYTF. In DNA, the CDR3 is TGTGCCAGCAGTTTAAGTCTGAGGGTCGAGGACACAGGACGAGATGGCTACACCTTC.

This clone was picked up one time. The CDR3 bases are TGTGCCTGGGGGACCTACGAGCAGTACTTC. Protein: CAWGTYEQYF. This sequence joins TRBV30 and TRBJ2-7; D gene ambiguous. V dropped 5 bases and J dropped 2 bases, with 4 bases sitting between them. Germline CDR1 is GTSNPN and CDR2 is SVGIG (reference sequence). CDR3 length: 10 residues.

This chain uses TRBV4-3 with TRBJ2-1, with D unclear. This CDR3 contains 16 residues. Trimming left V 5 bases short and J 0 bases short, with 14 bases between. Germline CDR1 LGHNA, CDR2 YSLEER. CDR3 sequence reads: CASSSPLSSSYNEQFF. The CDR3 DNA is TGCGCCAGCAGCAGCCCACTCTCCAGCTCCTACAATGAGCAGTTCTTC.

The gene calls are TRBV7-9 and TRBJ2-7; no clear D gene. In germline, CDR1 is SEHNR, CDR2 FQNEAQ (reference sequence). V was clipped by 5 bases and J by 1 base, with 6 bases between them. CDR3 length equals 12 residues. Written as DNA, the CDR3 is TGTGCCAGCAGCAGAGGATCCTACGAGCAGTACTTC. Translating it yields CASSRGSYEQYF.

The chain carries TRBV4-1 and TRBJ1-5; D gene unclear. Germline-derived CDR1 and CDR2 are MGHRA and YSYEKL. The CDR3 has 16 amino acids. Trimming removed 0 bases from V and 9 bases from J, with 18 bases in between. This CDR3 reads CASSQDAPGGVWPQHF. The CDR3 DNA reads TGCGCCAGCAGCCAAGACGCGCCAGGCGGTGTCTGGCCCCAGCATTTT.

The chain has TRBV6-5 and TRBJ1-2, with D unresolved. V lost 0 bases to trimming and J lost 0 bases, with 11 bases between them. Germline CDR1 and CDR2: MNHEY and SVGAGI. The CDR3 sequence is 16 residues long. The CDR3: CASSYSTDWANYGYTF. The CDR3 nucleotides read TGTGCCAGCAGTTACTCGACCGACTGGGCTAACTATGGCTACACCTTC.

The rearrangement uses TRBV30 and TRBJ2-7, with 7 positions matching TRBD2. Trimming cost V 7 bases and J 3 bases; bases outside gene matches: 15. CDR3 length equals 15 residues. From germline, CDR1 is GTSNPN and CDR2 SVGIG (reference sequence). CDR3 loop: CALAVHRTGGYEQYF. Here the CDR3 DNA reads TGTGCCTTGGCGGTCCACAGGACGGGGGGCTACGAGCAGTACTTC.

The V gene is TRBV7-2, the J gene TRBJ2-7, with unresolved D. Deletions cut 1 base from V and 6 bases from J, with 7 bases between. CDR3 length: 12 amino acids. Looked up from germline, CDR1 is SGHTA and CDR2 is FQGNSA. CDR3 protein: CASSLDEFEQYF. Written as DNA, the CDR3 is TGTGCCAGCAGCTTAGACGAGTTCGAGCAGTACTTC.

The gene calls are TRBV5-1 and TRBJ2-7; 10 bases map to TRBD1. J gave up 7 bases and V 4 bases, and 8 bases lay outside the gene matches. The CDR3 length is 14 residues. CDR1 is SGHRS and CDR2 is YFSETQ in the germline V gene. The CDR3 nucleotides are TGCGCCAGCAGCGCTGGGACAGGGGTAGAAGAGCAGTACTTC. Translated, it gives CASSAGTGVEEQYF. Full variable domain (remainder filled in from reference TRBV5-1 and TRBJ2-7): KAGVTQTPRYLIKTRGQQVTLSCSPISGHRSVSWYQQTPGQGLQFLFEYFSETQRNKGNFPGRFSGRQFSNSRSEMNVSTLELGDSALYLCASSAGTGVEEQYFGPGTRLTVT.

In this sample, this clone turned up a few times. This chain connects TRBV19 to TRBJ2-3; no definite D call. The CDR3 runs to 15 residues. Germline lookup yields CDR1 LNHDA and CDR2 SQIVND (reference sequence). V was cut by 1 base and J by 1 base, with 9 bases left in between. CDR3 bases: TGTGCCAGTAGTATAGCCCCGTTAGGCACAGATACGCAGTATTTT. Translated: CASSIAPLGTDTQYF. The full variable domain, its missing parts supplied by reference TRBV19 and TRBJ2-3, is DGGITQSPKYLFRKEGQNVTLSCEQNLNHDAMYWYRQDPGQGLRLIYYSQIVNDFQKGDIAEGYSVSREKKESFPLTVTSAQKNPTAFYLCASSIAPLGTDTQYFGPGTRLTVL.

The chain employs TRBV27 and TRBJ2-7; 8 positions match TRBD1. Germline trimming cut 6 bases from V and 6 bases from J; bases unmatched to any gene: 16. The CDR3 runs to 16 residues. Looked up from germline, CDR1 is MNHEY and CDR2 is SMNVEV (reference sequence). The CDR3 bases are TGTGCCAGCAGGGAGGTGGGACAGGTCGGGGCTCGCGAGCAGTACTTC. Translated: CASREVGQVGAREQYF.

V gene TRBV5-1 combines with J gene TRBJ1-2, with D hard to call. Germline V CDR1 and CDR2: SGHRS, YFSETQ. The length of the CDR3 is 14 residues. V was cut by 0 bases and J by 5 bases, with 11 bases left in between. DNA for the CDR3: TGCGCCAGCAGCTTGGCGATGGCAGATTATGGCTACACCTTC. Amino acid sequence: CASSLAMADYGYTF.

This clone was detected a few times. DNA of the CDR3: TGCGCCAGCAGCTTGGGGCCCGAAGGGTACCAGCCCCAGCATTTT. It yields the protein CASSLGPEGYQPQHF. This chain uses TRBV5-1 with TRBJ1-5; D gene ambiguous. Trimming pared 0 bases from V and 7 bases from J, leaving 14 bases between. The CDR3 covers 15 residues. CDR1 is SGHRS and CDR2 is YFSETQ in the germline V gene.

This clone is a singleton in its sample. The gene calls are TRBV27 and TRBJ1-1; perhaps TRBD1 as D (6 bases). The V end was cut by 3 bases, the J end by 11 bases, with 19 bases between. CDR1 MNHEY and CDR2 SMNVEV come from the germline V gene (reference sequence). This CDR3 has 14 amino acids. CDR3 in DNA: TGTGCCAGCAGTTTGGGGCGGGACATCGGGGAGGCTTTCTTT. Protein product: CASSLGRDIGEAFF.

This chain connects TRBV2 to TRBJ1-5, with 11 bases identical to TRBD1. The CDR3 loop spans 15 amino acids. The germline CDR1 and CDR2 sequences are SNHLY and FYNNEI. V lost 4 bases, J lost 6 bases, and 5 bases stayed unmatched. CDR3 residues: CASSGDRGEGQPQHF. In DNA, the CDR3 is TGTGCCAGCAGTGGGGACAGGGGGGAAGGTCAGCCCCAGCATTTT.

V is TRBV5-1 and J is TRBJ2-3, with D possibly being TRBD1 (6 bases). The germline CDR1 and CDR2 sequences are SGHRS and YFSETQ. The CDR3 has 15 residues. The V end was cut by 0 bases, the J end by 6 bases, with 14 bases between. As DNA, the CDR3 is TGCGCCAGCAGCTTGGGTACAGGGCCCCAGGATACGCAGTATTTT. As protein: CASSLGTGPQDTQYF.

For the CDR3, the DNA is TGTGCCAGCCGACAGGGAGTTGAAAAACTGTTTTTT. It specifies CASRQGVEKLFF. The V call is TRBV6-5, the J call TRBJ1-4, with TRBD1 identical over 7 bases. The junction had 4 bases not matched to a gene; V was cut back by 8 bases and J by 7 bases. The CDR3 is 12 residues long. Germline assignment: CDR1 MNHEY and CDR2 SVGAGI.

J is TRBJ1-2 and V is TRBV23-1, with D possibly matching TRBD1 (5 bases). TRBV23-1 is filed as an ORF, its function uncertain. The V and J ends lost 2 bases and 4 bases respectively, with 11 bases between them. This CDR3 is 14 amino acids long. In DNA form, the CDR3 reads TGCGCCAGCAGTCAAGCCAGGGAACTCTATGGCTACACCTTC. This encodes CASSQARELYGYTF.